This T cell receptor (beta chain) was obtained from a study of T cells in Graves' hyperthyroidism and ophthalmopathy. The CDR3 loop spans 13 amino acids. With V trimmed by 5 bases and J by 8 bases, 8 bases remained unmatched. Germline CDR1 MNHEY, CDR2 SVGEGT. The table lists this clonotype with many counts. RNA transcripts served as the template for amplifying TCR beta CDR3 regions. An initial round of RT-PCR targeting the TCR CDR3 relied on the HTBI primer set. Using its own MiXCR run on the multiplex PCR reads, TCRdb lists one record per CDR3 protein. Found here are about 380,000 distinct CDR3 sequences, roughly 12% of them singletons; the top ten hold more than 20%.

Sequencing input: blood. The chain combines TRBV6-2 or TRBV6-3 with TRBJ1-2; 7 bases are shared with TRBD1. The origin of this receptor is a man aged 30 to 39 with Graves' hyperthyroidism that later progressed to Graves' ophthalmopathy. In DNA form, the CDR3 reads TGTGCCAGCAGTCGGGAGGGGGCTGACGGCTACACCTTC. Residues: CASSREGADGYTF.